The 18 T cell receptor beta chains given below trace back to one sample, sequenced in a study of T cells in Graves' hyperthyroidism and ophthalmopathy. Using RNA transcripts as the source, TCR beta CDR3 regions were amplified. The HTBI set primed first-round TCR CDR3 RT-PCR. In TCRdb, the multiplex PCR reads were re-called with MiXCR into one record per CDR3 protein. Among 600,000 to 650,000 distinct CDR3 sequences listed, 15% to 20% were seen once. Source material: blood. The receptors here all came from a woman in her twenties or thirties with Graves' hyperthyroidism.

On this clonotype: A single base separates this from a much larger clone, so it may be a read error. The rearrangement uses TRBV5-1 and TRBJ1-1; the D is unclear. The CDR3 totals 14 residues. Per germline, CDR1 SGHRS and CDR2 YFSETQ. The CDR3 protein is CASSLGDSNTGAFF. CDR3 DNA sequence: TGCGCCAGCAGCTTAGGAGACTCGAACACTGGAGCTTTCTTT.

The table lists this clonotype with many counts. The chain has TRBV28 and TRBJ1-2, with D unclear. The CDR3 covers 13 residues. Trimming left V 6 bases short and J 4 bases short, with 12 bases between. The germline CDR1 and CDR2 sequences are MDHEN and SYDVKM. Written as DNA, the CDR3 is TGTGCCAGCAGCTGGACTGGATTCTATGGCTACACCTTC. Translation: CASSWTGFYGYTF.

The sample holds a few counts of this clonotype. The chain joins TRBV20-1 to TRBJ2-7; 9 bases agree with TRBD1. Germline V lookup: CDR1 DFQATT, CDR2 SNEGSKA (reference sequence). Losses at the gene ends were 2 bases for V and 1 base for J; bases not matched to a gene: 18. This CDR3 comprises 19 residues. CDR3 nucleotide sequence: TGCAGTGCTAGAACCCTTTCTTCATTCCGGGACAGGGAATCCTACGAGCAGTACTTC. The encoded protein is CSARTLSSFRDRESYEQYF.

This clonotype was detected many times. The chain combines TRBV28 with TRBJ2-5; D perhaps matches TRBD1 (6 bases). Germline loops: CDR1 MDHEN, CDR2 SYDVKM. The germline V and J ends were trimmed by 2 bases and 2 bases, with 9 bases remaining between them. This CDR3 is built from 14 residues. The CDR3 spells CASSLVGQQETQYF. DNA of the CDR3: TGTGCCAGCAGTTTAGTAGGACAGCAAGAGACCCAGTACTTC.

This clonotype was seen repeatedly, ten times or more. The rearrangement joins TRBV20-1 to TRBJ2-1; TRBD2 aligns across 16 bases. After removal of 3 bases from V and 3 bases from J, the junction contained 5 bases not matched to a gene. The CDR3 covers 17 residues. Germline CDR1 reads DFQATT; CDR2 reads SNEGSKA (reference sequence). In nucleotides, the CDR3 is TGCAGTGCTAGGGGACTAGCGGGAGGGGAACGCTACAATGAGCAGTTCTTC. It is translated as CSARGLAGGERYNEQFF.

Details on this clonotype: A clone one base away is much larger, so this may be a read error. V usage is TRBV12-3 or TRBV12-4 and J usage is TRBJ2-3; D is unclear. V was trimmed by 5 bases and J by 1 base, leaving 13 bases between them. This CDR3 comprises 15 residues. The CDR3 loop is CASSPTTPGTDTQYF. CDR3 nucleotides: TGTGCCAGCAGTCCCACGACTCCGGGCACAGATACGCAGTATTTT.

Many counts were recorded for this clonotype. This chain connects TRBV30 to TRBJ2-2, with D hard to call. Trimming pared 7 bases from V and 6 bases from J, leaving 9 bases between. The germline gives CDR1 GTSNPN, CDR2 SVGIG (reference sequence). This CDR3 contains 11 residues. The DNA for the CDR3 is TGTGCCTCCTACTCGTCCGGGGAGCTGTTTTTT. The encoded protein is CASYSSGELFF.

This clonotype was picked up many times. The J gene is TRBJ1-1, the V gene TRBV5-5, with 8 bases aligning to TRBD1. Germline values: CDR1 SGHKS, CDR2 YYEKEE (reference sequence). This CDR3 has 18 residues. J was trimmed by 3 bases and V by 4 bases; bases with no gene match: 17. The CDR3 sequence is CASSLYRGTLVLDTEAFF. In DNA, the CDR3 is TGTGCCAGCAGCCTATACAGGGGGACTTTGGTATTAGACACTGAAGCTTTCTTT.

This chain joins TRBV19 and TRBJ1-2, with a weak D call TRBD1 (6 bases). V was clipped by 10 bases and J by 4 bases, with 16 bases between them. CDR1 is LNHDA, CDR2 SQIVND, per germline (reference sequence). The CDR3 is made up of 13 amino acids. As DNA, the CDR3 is TGTGCCACCGAAAGACAGGCCGGCTATGGCTACACCTTC. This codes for CATERQAGYGYTF.

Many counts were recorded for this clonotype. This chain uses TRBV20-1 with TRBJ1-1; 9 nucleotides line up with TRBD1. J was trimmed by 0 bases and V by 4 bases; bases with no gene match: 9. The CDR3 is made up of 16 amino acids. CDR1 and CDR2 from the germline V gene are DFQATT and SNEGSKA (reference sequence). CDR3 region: CSAMSPWTGVNTEAFF. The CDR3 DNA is TGCAGTGCTATGTCGCCTTGGACAGGGGTGAACACTGAAGCTTTCTTT.

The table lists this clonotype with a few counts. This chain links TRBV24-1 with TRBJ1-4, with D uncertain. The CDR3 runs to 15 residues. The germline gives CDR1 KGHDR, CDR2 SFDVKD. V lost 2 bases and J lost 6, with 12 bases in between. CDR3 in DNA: TGTGCCACCAGTGATTCGGAGGCCCGAGATGAAAAACTGTTTTTT. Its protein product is CATSDSEARDEKLFF.

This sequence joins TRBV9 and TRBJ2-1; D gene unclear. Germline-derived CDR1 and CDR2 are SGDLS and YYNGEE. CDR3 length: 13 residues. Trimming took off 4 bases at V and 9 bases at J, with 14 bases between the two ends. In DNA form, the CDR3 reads TGTGCCAGCAGCCCCCGTATACTGGGTGAGCAGTTCTTC. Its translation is CASSPRILGEQFF.

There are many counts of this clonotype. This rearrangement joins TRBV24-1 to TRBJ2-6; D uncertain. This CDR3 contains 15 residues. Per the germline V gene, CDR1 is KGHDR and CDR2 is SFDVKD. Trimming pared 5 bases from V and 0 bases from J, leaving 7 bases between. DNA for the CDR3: TGTGCCACCAGTGGCGATTTCTCTGGGGCCAACGTCCTGACTTTC. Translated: CATSGDFSGANVLTF.

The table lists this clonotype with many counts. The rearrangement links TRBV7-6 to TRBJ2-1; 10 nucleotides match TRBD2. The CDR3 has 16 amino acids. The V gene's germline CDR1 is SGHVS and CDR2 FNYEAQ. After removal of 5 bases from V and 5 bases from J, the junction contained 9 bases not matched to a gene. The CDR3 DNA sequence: TGTGCCAGCAGCCTCCGAGCGGGAGGGGGGGACAATGAGCAGTTCTTC. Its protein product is CASSLRAGGGDNEQFF.

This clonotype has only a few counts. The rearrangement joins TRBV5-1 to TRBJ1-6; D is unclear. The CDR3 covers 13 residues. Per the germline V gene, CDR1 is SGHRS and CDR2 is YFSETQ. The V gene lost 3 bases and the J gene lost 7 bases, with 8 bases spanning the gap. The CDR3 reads CASSWTENSPLHF. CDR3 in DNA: TGCGCCAGCAGCTGGACCGAAAATTCACCCCTCCACTTT.

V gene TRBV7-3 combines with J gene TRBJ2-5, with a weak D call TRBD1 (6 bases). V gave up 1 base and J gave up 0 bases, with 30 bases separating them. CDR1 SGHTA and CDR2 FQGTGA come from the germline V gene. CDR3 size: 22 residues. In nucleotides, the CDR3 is TGTGCCAGCAGCTTAAAGTCGAATCTGAGGGGGAAGGGAGTAGTGAACCAAGAGACCCAGTACTTC. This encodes CASSLKSNLRGKGVVNQETQYF.

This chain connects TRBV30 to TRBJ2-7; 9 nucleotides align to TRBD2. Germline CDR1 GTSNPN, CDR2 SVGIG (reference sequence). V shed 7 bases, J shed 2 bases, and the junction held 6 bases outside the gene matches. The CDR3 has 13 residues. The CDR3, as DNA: TGTGCCTTCGGCGGGAGGGAAGCCTACGAGCAGTACTTC. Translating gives CAFGGREAYEQYF.

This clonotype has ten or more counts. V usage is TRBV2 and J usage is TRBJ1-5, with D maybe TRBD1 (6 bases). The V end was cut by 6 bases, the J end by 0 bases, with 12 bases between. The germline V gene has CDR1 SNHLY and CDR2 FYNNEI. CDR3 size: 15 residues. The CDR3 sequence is CASRQQGTSNQPQHF. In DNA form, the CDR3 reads TGTGCCAGCAGGCAACAGGGAACTAGCAATCAGCCCCAGCATTTT.